A single T cell receptor beta chain is shown here with its context. Its antigen is not identified. The germline V and J ends were trimmed by 2 bases and 0 bases, with 13 bases remaining between them. This CDR3 has 16 amino acids. Germline loops: CDR1 LNHDA, CDR2 SQIVND (reference sequence). PCR used 60 Vbeta primers and 13 Jbeta primers. Clones were read by immunoSEQ multiplex PCR, and TCRdb kept only the in-frame ones, dropping some. Recorded here are almost 45,000 clones; the top ten clones represent more than 8%. The sample is drawn from a study of cytomegalovirus exposure and HLA in healthy donors. Study as a whole: Across 350 to 400 genotyped donors, over 70% landed in the Caucasian-associated ancestry cluster.

Study-level findings and limits: Among TCR beta chains, those listed as cytomegalovirus-associated numbered fewer than 200.

The origin of this receptor is a male donor in good health and CMV-seronegative. Sequenced: PBMCs. V and J are TRBV19 and TRBJ1-1, with a possible D match to TRBD1 (6 bases). CDR3 amino acids: CASSIWGQIMNTEAFF. The CDR3 coding sequence is TGTGCCAGTAGTATATGGGGACAAATCATGAACACTGAAGCTTTCTTT.